A selection of T cell receptor beta chains follows, all from one sample in a study of blood T cells in healthy people across ages. TCRdb recomputed calls from the 5' RACE reads with MiXCR, one row per CDR3 protein. Here the sample spans over 550,000 distinct CDR3 sequences, under 30% being singletons. The sequencing sample was made of blood. The source of these receptors is a woman of 80 years or more in good health. Each CDR3 is given with its conserved first and last residue. D genes are given only for firm matches. A clone size is listed for some rows: how often the clone was seen (once, few, many), or a class if it is expanded.

>TRBJ2-1|TRBV12-3/TRBV12-4|-|many
CASSLSWTGLGRNGQFF
TGTGCCAGCAGTTTATCTTGGACGGGGCTAGGAAGGAATGGGCAGTTCTTC
>TRBJ2-3|TRBV4-1|-|many
CASSQDVQSDTQYF
TGCGCCAGCAGCCAAGATGTACAGTCAGATACGCAGTATTTT
>TRBJ1-2|TRBV3-1|TRBD1|-
CASSQGQTIATF
TGTGCCAGCAGCCAGGGACAGACAATCGCGACCTTC
>TRBJ2-7|TRBV12-3/TRBV12-4|-|many
CASSLAQGEQYF
TGTGCCAGCAGTTTAGCGCAAGGCGAGCAGTACTTC
>TRBJ1-5|TRBV7-9|TRBD1|few
CASSIGRDSGPRQPQHF
TGTGCCAGCAGCATAGGCCGGGACAGCGGGCCCCGGCAGCCCCAGCATTTT
>TRBJ1-2|TRBV20-1|-|many
CSAREEGIYGYTF
TGCAGTGCTAGAGAGGAAGGGATATATGGCTACACCTTC
>TRBJ2-7|TRBV12-3/TRBV12-4|-|-
CASSLEFGSSYEQYF
TGTGCCAGCAGTTTAGAGTTCGGCAGCTCCTACGAGCAGTACTTC
>TRBJ2-3|TRBV7-9|TRBD1|-
CASSSSNPGQGTDTQYF
TGTGCCAGCAGCTCTTCGAACCCGGGACAGGGCACAGATACGCAGTATTTT
>TRBJ1-2|TRBV2|-|many
CASRARVNYGYTF
TGTGCCAGCAGGGCAAGGGTTAACTATGGCTACACCTTC
>TRBJ2-1|TRBV10-2|-|many
CASSERSRGRFNEQFF
TGCGCCAGCAGTGAGCGCTCGAGGGGGAGATTCAATGAGCAGTTCTTC
>TRBJ1-3|TRBV4-1|-|-
CASSQGTRGNTIYF
TGCGCCAGCAGCCAAGGGACCAGAGGAAACACCATATATTTT
>TRBJ2-3|TRBV7-2|-|many
CASSLVGSGSTDTQYF
TGTGCCAGCAGCTTAGTTGGTAGCGGTAGCACAGATACGCAGTATTTT
>TRBJ1-2|TRBV12-3/TRBV12-4|TRBD1|-
CASSQGQGRGGYTF
TGTGCCAGCAGCCAGGGACAGGGAAGGGGTGGCTACACCTTC
>TRBJ1-6|TRBV7-8|-|-
CASSTSTAESSYNSPLHF
TGTGCCAGCAGCACTTCGACAGCTGAGAGCTCCTATAATTCACCCCTCCACTTT
>TRBJ1-6|TRBV2|-|many
CASSELQERNSPLHF
TGTGCCAGCAGTGAACTACAGGAGCGGAATTCACCCCTCCACTTT
>TRBJ2-5|TRBV6-6|-|many
CASSPSQETQYF
TGTGCCAGCAGCCCTTCTCAAGAGACCCAGTACTTC
>TRBJ2-3|TRBV11-2|-|many
CASSFVGSTDTQYF
TGTGCCAGCAGCTTTGTTGGGTCCACAGATACGCAGTATTTT
>TRBJ2-7|TRBV5-1|-|few
CASSLVQGPNEQYF
TGCGCCAGCAGCTTGGTCCAGGGGCCTAACGAGCAGTACTTC
>TRBJ1-5|TRBV30|-|many
CAWSVNRAQPQHF
TGTGCCTGGAGTGTGAATCGGGCTCAGCCCCAGCATTTT
>TRBJ1-1|TRBV4-1|-|few
CASSQESISEAFF
TGCGCCAGCAGCCAAGAGTCCATCTCCGAAGCTTTCTTT
>TRBJ2-1|TRBV20-1|TRBD2|many
CSALTSGEEQFF
TGCAGTGCTTTAACTAGCGGGGAAGAGCAGTTCTTC
>TRBJ1-4|TRBV5-5|TRBD1|-
CASSRTGRNEKLFF
TGTGCCAGCAGCAGGACAGGGAGGAATGAAAAACTGTTTTTT
>TRBJ2-1|TRBV30|TRBD1|many
CALISGQAEGSYNEQFF
TGTGCCCTGATATCGGGACAGGCCGAGGGCTCCTACAATGAGCAGTTCTTC
>TRBJ2-3|TRBV6-1|-|many
CASSALSSTDTQYF
TGTGCCAGCAGTGCCCTGAGTAGCACAGATACGCAGTATTTT
>TRBJ2-5|TRBV11-2|TRBD2|few
CASSLNGGALYNEQYF
TGTGCCAGCAGCTTAAACGGGGGGGCCCTCTACAATGAGCAGTACTTC
>TRBJ1-5|TRBV12-3/TRBV12-4|-|many
CASSLGVQPQHF
TGTGCCAGCAGTTTAGGGGTTCAGCCCCAGCATTTT
>TRBJ2-3|TRBV7-2|-|few
CASSRGRRRGTDTQYF
TGTGCCAGCAGCCGAGGGAGGAGGCGAGGGACAGATACGCAGTATTTT
>TRBJ2-3|TRBV9|-|many
CASSPPDVTDTQYF
TGTGCCAGCAGCCCTCCGGACGTCACAGATACGCAGTATTTT
>TRBJ1-2|TRBV6-5|-|many
CASSYTTGPPYGYTF
TGTGCCAGCAGTTACACTACAGGGCCCCCCTATGGCTACACCTTC
>TRBJ2-7|TRBV6-5|TRBD2|many
CASTPQGGSYEQYF
TGTGCCAGCACCCCGCAGGGAGGGAGCTACGAGCAGTACTTC
>TRBJ2-3|TRBV7-7|-|many
CASSLSRVADTQYF
TGTGCTAGCAGCTTAAGCAGGGTGGCAGATACGCAGTATTTT
>TRBJ2-7|TRBV5-1|-|many
CASSSGLLSGVSHEQYF
TGCGCCAGCAGCTCGGGACTGCTGTCGGGCGTTTCCCACGAGCAGTACTTC
>TRBJ2-1|TRBV29-1|TRBD1|many
CSVTPFDRGNRHEQFF
TGCAGCGTTACTCCTTTCGACAGGGGGAACCGGCATGAGCAGTTCTTC
>TRBJ2-5|TRBV12-3/TRBV12-4|-|many
CASSLYQGETQYF
TGTGCCAGCAGTTTATACCAGGGGGAGACCCAGTACTTC
>TRBJ2-1|TRBV7-3|TRBD2|many
CASSPSSAGGPYNEQFF
TGTGCCAGCAGCCCCTCGAGCGCGGGGGGACCCTACAATGAGCAGTTCTTC
>TRBJ2-3|TRBV5-1|-|-
CASSLRGARDTQYF
TGCGCCAGCAGCTTGAGAGGGGCAAGGGATACGCAGTATTTT
>TRBJ1-5|TRBV7-2|-|many
CASSLAGLGNQPQHF
TGTGCCAGCAGCTTAGCAGGGCTGGGCAATCAGCCCCAGCATTTT
>TRBJ2-6|TRBV5-1|-|-
CASSRIGSGANVLTF
TGCGCCAGCAGCCGGATTGGCTCTGGGGCCAACGTCCTGACTTTC
>TRBJ2-3|TRBV11-2|-|many
CASSLRGGESPGTDTQYF
TGTGCCAGCAGCTTAAGAGGTGGCGAGAGCCCCGGCACAGATACGCAGTATTTT
>TRBJ2-5|TRBV20-1|-|many
CSAREAGETQYF
TGCAGTGCTAGAGAGGCGGGAGAGACCCAGTACTTC
>TRBJ1-6|TRBV28|-|few
CASSFLTDSSPLHF
TGTGCCAGCAGTTTTCTGACAGATTCCTCACCCCTCCACTTT
>TRBJ2-1|TRBV5-5|TRBD2|many
CASSGGLAGLNEQFF
TGTGCCAGCAGCGGGGGACTAGCGGGGTTGAATGAGCAGTTCTTC
>TRBJ1-6|TRBV20-1|-|many
CSAGTGQTGGSPLHF
TGCAGTGCTGGAACGGGCCAGACCGGGGGGTCACCCCTCCACTTT
>TRBJ1-1|TRBV5-6|-|many
CASSFLVQGGNTEAFF
TGTGCCAGCAGCTTTTTAGTACAGGGAGGAAACACTGAAGCTTTCTTT
>TRBJ2-7|TRBV28|TRBD1|many
CASSLRFRDRGPYEQYF
TGTGCCAGCAGTTTAAGATTCCGGGACAGGGGGCCTTACGAGCAGTACTTC
>TRBJ1-6|TRBV4-3|TRBD1|many
CASSRGSGQGAHSPLHF
TGCGCCAGCAGCCGAGGTTCGGGACAGGGGGCACATTCACCCCTCCACTTT
>TRBJ1-6|TRBV5-1|-|once
CASGLGQGNSPLHF
TGCGCCAGCGGCTTGGGCCAGGGTAATTCACCCCTCCACTTT
>TRBJ1-4|TRBV12-3/TRBV12-4|-|many
CAVQGMDEKLFF
TGTGCCGTACAGGGCATGGATGAAAAACTGTTTTTT
>TRBJ2-1|TRBV7-3|TRBD2|many
CASSLGLAGGEDEQFF
TGTGCCAGCAGCTTAGGACTAGCGGGGGGTGAAGATGAGCAGTTCTTC
>TRBJ2-1|TRBV29-1|-|-
CSVKQTLSYEQFF
TGCAGCGTTAAACAGACACTCTCCTACGAACAGTTCTTC
>TRBJ1-2|TRBV6-6|-|few
CASSSSKTDGYTF
TGTGCCAGCAGTTCATCCAAAACCGATGGCTACACCTTC
>TRBJ2-1|TRBV7-2|TRBD1|-
CASSSTGIDEQFF
TGTGCCAGCAGCTCGACAGGGATCGATGAGCAGTTCTTC
>TRBJ1-2|TRBV4-2|-|few
CASSDGIRGNYGYTF
TGTGCCAGCAGCGATGGGATAAGGGGTAACTATGGCTACACCTTC
>TRBJ2-7|TRBV20-1|-|-
CSARERGTEQYF
TGCAGTGCTAGAGAACGCGGGACCGAGCAGTACTTC
>TRBJ1-2|TRBV20-1|-|-
CSARDGHSGYTF
TGCAGTGCTAGAGATGGGCACAGTGGCTACACCTTC
>TRBJ2-1|TRBV20-1|-|-
CSARVRYNEQFF
TGCAGTGCTAGAGTCAGGTACAATGAGCAGTTCTTC
>TRBJ1-5|TRBV28|-|-
CASSLTLSNQPQHF
TGTGCCAGCAGTTTAACTTTAAGCAATCAGCCCCAGCATTTT
>TRBJ1-2|TRBV25-1|-|-
CASRASREGYGYTF
TGTGCCAGCAGGGCCAGCAGGGAGGGCTATGGCTACACCTTC
>TRBJ1-1|TRBV30|-|many
CAWTGSSGNTEAFF
TGTGCCTGGACGGGGTCTAGCGGGAACACTGAAGCTTTCTTT